The T cell receptor beta chain under discussion was sequenced for a study of blood T cell repertoires in COVID-19. Study information: Acute and convalescent COVID-19 specimens originated in the United States, Italy and Spain. PBMCs, B-cell-depleted T cells, or T cells were the source of the cDNA or gDNA that made up the material.

Germline CDR1 reads LNHDA; CDR2 reads SQIVND (reference sequence). V dropped 7 bases and J dropped 3 bases, with 13 bases sitting between them. This CDR3 spans 14 amino acids. Original methodology: From reference gene primer amplification, estimates of nucleated cell counts were derived. TCRdb keeps only in-frame clones here, not all; method: immunoSEQ multiplex PCR. For V, J and clone size, that table is used; D and trimming come from the DNA. The sample lists roughly 200,000 clones, 88% occurring once. The chain is built from TRBV19 and TRBJ2-1; D might be TRBD2 (5 bases). The receptor's source is a man aged 18 to 30 with active or convalescent COVID-19. Sequenced input: peripheral blood. The CDR3 bases are TGTGCCAGTACCCCCGACTACTACTACAATGAGCAGTTCTTC. Residues: CASTPDYYYNEQFF.